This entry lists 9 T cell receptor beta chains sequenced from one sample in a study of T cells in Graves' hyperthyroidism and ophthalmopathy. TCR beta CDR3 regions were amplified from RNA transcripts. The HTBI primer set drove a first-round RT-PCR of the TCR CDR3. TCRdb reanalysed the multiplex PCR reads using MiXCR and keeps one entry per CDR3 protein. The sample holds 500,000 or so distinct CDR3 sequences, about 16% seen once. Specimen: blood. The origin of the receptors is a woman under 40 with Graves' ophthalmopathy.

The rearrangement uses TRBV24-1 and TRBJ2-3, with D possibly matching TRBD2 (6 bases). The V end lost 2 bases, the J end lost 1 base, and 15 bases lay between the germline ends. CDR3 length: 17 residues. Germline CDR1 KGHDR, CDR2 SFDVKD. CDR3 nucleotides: TGTGCCACCAGTGATTCCCTGGTGGGCGGGGGCACAGATACGCAGTATTTT. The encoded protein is CATSDSLVGGGTDTQYF.

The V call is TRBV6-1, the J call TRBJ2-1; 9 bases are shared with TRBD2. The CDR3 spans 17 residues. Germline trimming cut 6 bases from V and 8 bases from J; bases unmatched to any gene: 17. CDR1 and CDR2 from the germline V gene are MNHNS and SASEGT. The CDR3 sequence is CASRVRSLAGPLHEQFF. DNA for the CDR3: TGTGCCAGCAGGGTCAGATCTCTAGCGGGACCCTTACATGAGCAGTTCTTC.

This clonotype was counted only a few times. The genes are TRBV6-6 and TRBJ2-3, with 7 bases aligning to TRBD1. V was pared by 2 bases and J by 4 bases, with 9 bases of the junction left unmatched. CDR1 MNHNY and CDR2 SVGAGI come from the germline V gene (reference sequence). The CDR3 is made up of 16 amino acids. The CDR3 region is CASSYLGQDAADTQYF. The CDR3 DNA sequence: TGTGCCAGCAGTTACCTCGGACAGGATGCCGCAGATACGCAGTATTTT.

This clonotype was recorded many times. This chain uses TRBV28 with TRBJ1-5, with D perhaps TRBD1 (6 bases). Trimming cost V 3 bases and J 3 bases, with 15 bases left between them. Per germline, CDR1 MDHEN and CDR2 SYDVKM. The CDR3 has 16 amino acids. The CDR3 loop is CASSFKGTSINQPQHF. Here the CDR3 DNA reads TGTGCCAGCAGTTTTAAGGGGACATCCATCAATCAGCCCCAGCATTTT.

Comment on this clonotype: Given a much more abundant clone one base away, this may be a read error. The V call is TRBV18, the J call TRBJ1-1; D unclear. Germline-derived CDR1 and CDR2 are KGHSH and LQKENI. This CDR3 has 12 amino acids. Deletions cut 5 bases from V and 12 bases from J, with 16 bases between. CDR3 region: CASSSGRGDTFF. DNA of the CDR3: TGTGCCAGCTCATCTGGACGGGGTGATACTTTCTTT.

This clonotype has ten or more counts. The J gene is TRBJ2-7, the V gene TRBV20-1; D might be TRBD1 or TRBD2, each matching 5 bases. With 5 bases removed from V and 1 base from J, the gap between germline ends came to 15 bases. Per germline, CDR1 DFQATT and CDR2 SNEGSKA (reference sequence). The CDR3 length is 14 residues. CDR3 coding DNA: TGCAGTGCTTCGGCGTTTGGGGGATCCTACGAGCAGTACTTC. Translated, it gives CSASAFGGSYEQYF.

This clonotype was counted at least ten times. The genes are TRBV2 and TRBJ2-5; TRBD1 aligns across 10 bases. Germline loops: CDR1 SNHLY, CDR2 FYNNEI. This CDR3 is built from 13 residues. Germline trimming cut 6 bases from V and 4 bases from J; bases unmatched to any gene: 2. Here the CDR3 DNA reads TGTGCCAGCAGCGGGACAGGGGCAGAGACCCAGTACTTC. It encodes CASSGTGAETQYF. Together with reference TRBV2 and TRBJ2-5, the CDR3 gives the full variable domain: EPEVTQTPSHQVTQMGQEVILRCVPISNHLYFYWYRQILGQKVEFLVSFYNNEISEKSEIFDDQFSVERPDGSNFTLKIRSTKLEDSAMYFCASSGTGAETQYFGPGTRLLVL.

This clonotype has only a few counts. The CDR3 coding sequence is TGTGCCAGCAGTTTGGGACAGTCTTTAACTGGAAACACCATATATTTT. This encodes CASSLGQSLTGNTIYF. The rearrangement uses TRBV11-3 and TRBJ1-3; 7 bases agree with TRBD1. The junction had 10 bases not matched to a gene; V was cut back by 6 bases and J by 2 bases. This CDR3 region has 16 residues. Germline CDR1 reads SGHNT; CDR2 reads YENEEA.

CDR3 in DNA: TGTGCCAGCAGGGTGGGACTAGTTGAAGGTGAGCAGTTCTTC. It yields the protein CASRVGLVEGEQFF. The chain links TRBV6-2 or TRBV6-3 to TRBJ2-1, with 8 bases identical to TRBD2. With V trimmed by 6 bases and J by 9 bases, 10 bases remained unmatched. This CDR3 is built from 14 residues. CDR1 is MNHEY and CDR2 is SVGEGT in the germline V gene.